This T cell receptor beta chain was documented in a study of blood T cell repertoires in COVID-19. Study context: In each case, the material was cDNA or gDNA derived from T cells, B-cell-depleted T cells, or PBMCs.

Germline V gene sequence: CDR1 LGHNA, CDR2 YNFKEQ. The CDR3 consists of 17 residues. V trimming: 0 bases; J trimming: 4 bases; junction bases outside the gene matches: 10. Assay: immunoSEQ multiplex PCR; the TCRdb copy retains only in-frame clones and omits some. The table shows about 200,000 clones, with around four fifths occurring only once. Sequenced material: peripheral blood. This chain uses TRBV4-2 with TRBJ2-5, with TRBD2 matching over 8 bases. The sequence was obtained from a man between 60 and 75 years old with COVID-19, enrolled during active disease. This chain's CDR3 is CASSQDLGLAGRETQYF. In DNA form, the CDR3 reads TGTGCCAGCAGCCAAGATCTAGGCTTAGCGGGAAGAGAGACCCAGTACTTC.